This entry features one T cell receptor (beta chain) sequence. TCRdb keeps only in-frame clones here, not all; method: immunoSEQ multiplex PCR. This sample has tens of thousands of clones; approximately 95% occur once, and the top ten carry about 2.9%. This sample was included in a study of technical replicates of blood from several donors. Deletions cut 3 bases from V and 5 bases from J, with 10 bases between. The CDR3 runs 13 residues. Germline CDR1 and CDR2: SGHAT and FQNNGV. Sequencing was performed on PBMCs. This receptor was obtained from a human donor in good health. Some clones in this sample may be carry-over from other donors' samples. This chain uses TRBV11-2 with TRBJ2-5; D not resolved. The CDR3 DNA sequence: TGTGCCAGCAGCTTGAGCTTGGTGGAGACCCAGTACTTC. As protein: CASSLSLVETQYF.